This TCR beta chain originates from a study of blood T cell repertoires in COVID-19 (dated by TCRdb to about 2020). Study-wide context: Collaborator samples came from the United States, Italy and Spain and covered acute and convalescent phases of COVID-19. The repertoires were released in a freely available public database intended as a resource for research on the immune response to SARS-CoV-2. Samples were obtained from the ongoing ImmuneRACE study (first 160 participants) and from 1,254 subjects provided by 6 global collaborators. The dataset comprised deeply sampled blood TCRbeta repertoires from subjects exposed to, actively infected with, or recovered from COVID-19. The material from the prospective study consisted of cDNA or gDNA derived from T cells, B-cell-depleted T cells, or PBMCs. Where available, HLA class I and class II types were taken from metadata supplied by the sample provider and were not determined by assay-based typing. Sample metadata almost always included a de-identified subject ID, COVID-19 status, age in years and sex.

Whole blood was collected in K2EDTA tubes by collaborating institutions according to the institutions' own protocols. For TCRbeta analysis, collaborators shipped samples in one of three forms: frozen whole blood, isolated PBMCs, or DNA extracted from either of those sample types. TCRbeta CDR3 regions were amplified from genomic DNA using the immunoSEQ Assay, a bias-controlled multiplex PCR. As for how the authors treated the data: Nucleated cell counts per sample were estimated from amplification of reference gene primers within the assay. To quantify the absolute abundance of each unique TCRbeta CDR3 rearrangement, sequence reads were collapsed and filtered. For each sample, productive Simpson clonality was calculated as the square root of Simpson's diversity index across productive rearrangements. Imported from immuneACCESS, the table was reduced by TCRdb to in-frame sequences with V and J called. These copies leave out some clones; in studies compared against another copy, an unresolved V gene accounts for under half, and the cause of the remainder is not known. V, J and clone size reflect that table, while D and trimming were determined from the DNA. This sample is represented by 100,000 or so clones; about 93% of them were singletons. The ten largest clonotypes hold around 4% of the sample.

Points on this clone: The target of this receptor is not known. No much larger clone exists at a distance of one base, and base qualities are not known.

Results and caveats for the whole study, not just this receptor: Clinical and demographic metadata were provided uncurated, with the amount varying by source and participant.

According to the germline V gene, CDR1 reads SGHTA and CDR2 reads FQGNSA. Taken from cysteine to phenylalanine, the CDR3 has 13 residues. The CDR3 DNA has 39 bases and is translated from base 1. The germline V and J ends show losses of 7 bases and 7 bases respectively, and no gene match explains 6 bases of the junction. The sample comprised peripheral blood. This clonotype was sampled from a woman in her forties or fifties in a cohort sampled during active COVID-19. The chain is assembled from TRBV7-2 and TRBJ1-4; 7 middle bases align to TRBD1. The DNA sequence reads TGTGCCAGCAAGGGACAGCAGGCTGAAAAACTGTTTTTT. It translates to CASKGQQAEKLFF.